This TCR beta chain comes out of a study of OX40 agonist ivuxolimab in advanced cancers. For the study at large: Dose-escalation cases comprised hepatocellular carcinoma, melanoma, renal cell or head and neck cancer. There were three patients with partial responses, one having hepatocellular carcinoma and two cutaneous melanoma. Findings and caveats of the study: Both blood CD4+ and CD8+ T cells showed clonal growth by week 6 at 0.1 to 3.0 mg/kg. Low levels of normalized T-cell clonal expansion also appeared in some nonresponders.

The assay was immunoSEQ multiplex PCR, and TCRdb's table has in-frame clones only and misses some. This sample carries about 10,000 clones, 65% to 75% of them seen once, and the ten largest clones take about 27%. About this clone itself: What it binds is not known.

With V trimmed by 5 bases and J by 4 bases, 9 bases remained unmatched. Germline V gene data show CDR1 as MGHDK and CDR2 as SYGVNS. This CDR3 is built from 15 residues. The rearrangement links TRBV25-1 to TRBJ1-1; 8 bases are shared with TRBD1. Sequenced here: CD4+ or CD8+ T cells sorted from blood, sampled in a trial of the OX40 agonist ivuxolimab. This receptor was obtained from an adult with an advanced solid tumor such as melanoma, head and neck, liver or kidney cancer. CDR3 coding DNA: TGTGCCAGCAGTACGACAGGGGCGAAGGGCACTGAAGCTTTCTTT. It codes for CASSTTGAKGTEAFF.